Each of the 5 T cell receptor beta chains below was sequenced from the same sample in a study of T cells expressing NK-cell markers. TCRdb processed the 5' RACE reads again and assigns one entry to each CDR3 protein, with no DNA. Its listing shows approximately 170,000 distinct CDR3 sequences. Input material: blood T cells: a sorted CD56 or NKG2C T cell subset, CD4+ or CD8+ T cells, or bulk PBMC T cells (not recorded which). The receptors originated from a man aged 18 to 69 in good health.

This rearrangement joins TRBV10-3 to TRBJ1-6; checking the TCRdb D call of TRBD1 is not possible without DNA. This CDR3 has 14 amino acids. The V gene's germline CDR1 is ENHRY and CDR2 SYGVKD. CDR3 protein: CAISQPGGGLHLHF.

V and J are TRBV10-3 and TRBJ2-1; TCRdb reports TRBD1, a call that lacks DNA to check it against. From germline, CDR1 is ENHRY and CDR2 SYGVKD. The CDR3 consists of 16 residues. The CDR3 is CAISESGTGLSDEQFF.

This chain links TRBV29-1 with TRBJ2-2; TCRdb calls TRBD2, which cannot be checked without DNA. The CDR3 has 13 amino acids. Germline CDR1 and CDR2: SQVTM and ANQGSEA. CDR3 residues: CSSSGHNTGELFF.

The V call is TRBV20-1, the J call TRBJ2-7; without DNA, the TCRdb call of TRBD1 cannot be checked. Germline loops: CDR1 DFQATT, CDR2 SNEGSKA (reference sequence). This CDR3 has 14 residues. The CDR3 protein is CSATTGTGIGGQYF.

The V call is TRBV5-1, the J call TRBJ2-7; TCRdb proposes TRBD1, but this gene call is untestable without DNA. Germline V gives CDR1 SGHRS, CDR2 YFSETQ. This CDR3 region has 16 residues. This chain's CDR3 is CASSYVPGQATYEQYF.